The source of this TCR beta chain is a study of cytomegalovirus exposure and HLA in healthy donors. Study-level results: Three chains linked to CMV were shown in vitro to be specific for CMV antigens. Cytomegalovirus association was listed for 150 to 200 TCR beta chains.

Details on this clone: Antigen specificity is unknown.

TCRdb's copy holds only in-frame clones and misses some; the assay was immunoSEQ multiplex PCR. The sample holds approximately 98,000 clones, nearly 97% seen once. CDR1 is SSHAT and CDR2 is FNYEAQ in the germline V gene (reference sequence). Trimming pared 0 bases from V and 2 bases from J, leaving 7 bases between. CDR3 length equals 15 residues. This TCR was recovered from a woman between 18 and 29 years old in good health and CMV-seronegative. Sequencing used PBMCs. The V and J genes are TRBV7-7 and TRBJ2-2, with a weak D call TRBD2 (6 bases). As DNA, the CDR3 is TGTGCCAGCAGCTTAGCGGGGGGAAACACCGGGGAGCTGTTTTTT. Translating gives CASSLAGGNTGELFF. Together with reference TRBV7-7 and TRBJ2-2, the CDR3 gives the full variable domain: GAGVSQSPRYKVTKRGQDVTLRCDPISSHATLYWYQQALGQGPEFLTYFNYEAQPDKSGLPSDRFSAERPEGSISTLTIQRTEQRDSAMYRCASSLAGGNTGELFFGEGSRLTVL.